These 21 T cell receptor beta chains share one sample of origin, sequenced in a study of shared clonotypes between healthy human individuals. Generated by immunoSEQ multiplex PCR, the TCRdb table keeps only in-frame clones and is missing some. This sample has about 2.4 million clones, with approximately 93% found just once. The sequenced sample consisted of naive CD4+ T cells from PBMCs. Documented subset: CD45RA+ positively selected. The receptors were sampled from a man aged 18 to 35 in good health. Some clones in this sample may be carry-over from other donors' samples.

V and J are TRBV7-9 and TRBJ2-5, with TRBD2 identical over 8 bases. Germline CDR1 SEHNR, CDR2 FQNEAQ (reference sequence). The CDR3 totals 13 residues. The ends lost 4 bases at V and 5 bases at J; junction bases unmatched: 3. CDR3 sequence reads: CASSYSGIETQYF. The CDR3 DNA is TGTGCCAGCAGCTATAGCGGGATCGAGACCCAGTACTTC.

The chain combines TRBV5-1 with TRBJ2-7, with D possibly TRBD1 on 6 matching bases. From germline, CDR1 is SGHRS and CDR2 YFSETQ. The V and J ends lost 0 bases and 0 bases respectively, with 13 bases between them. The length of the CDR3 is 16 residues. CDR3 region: CASSLVAGVSSYEQYF. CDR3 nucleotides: TGCGCCAGCAGCTTGGTGGCAGGGGTCAGCTCCTACGAGCAGTACTTC.

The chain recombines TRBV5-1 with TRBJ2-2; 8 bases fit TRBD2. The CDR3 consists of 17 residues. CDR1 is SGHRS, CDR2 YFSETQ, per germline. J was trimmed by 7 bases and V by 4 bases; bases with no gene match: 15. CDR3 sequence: CASSAAAGTRQNGELFF. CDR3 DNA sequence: TGCGCCAGCAGCGCCGCGGCCGGGACTAGACAGAACGGGGAGCTGTTTTTT. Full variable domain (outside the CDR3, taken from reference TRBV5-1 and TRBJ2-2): KAGVTQTPRYLIKTRGQQVTLSCSPISGHRSVSWYQQTPGQGLQFLFEYFSETQRNKGNFPGRFSGRQFSNSRSEMNVSTLELGDSALYLCASSAAAGTRQNGELFFGEGSRLTVL.

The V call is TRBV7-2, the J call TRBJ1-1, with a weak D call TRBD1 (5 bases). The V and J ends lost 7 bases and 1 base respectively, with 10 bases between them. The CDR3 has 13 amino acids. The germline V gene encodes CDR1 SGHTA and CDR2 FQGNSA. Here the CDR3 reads CASKLTGNTEAFF. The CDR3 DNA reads TGTGCCAGCAAATTAACAGGGAACACTGAAGCTTTCTTT.

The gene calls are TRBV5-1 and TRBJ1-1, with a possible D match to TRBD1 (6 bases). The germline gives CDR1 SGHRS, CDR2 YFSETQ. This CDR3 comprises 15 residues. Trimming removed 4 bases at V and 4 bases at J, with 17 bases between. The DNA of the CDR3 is TGCGCCAGCAGCCCATCAGGGGAGAGGGGCACTGAAGCTTTCTTT. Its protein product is CASSPSGERGTEAFF. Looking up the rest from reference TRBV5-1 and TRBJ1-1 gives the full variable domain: KAGVTQTPRYLIKTRGQQVTLSCSPISGHRSVSWYQQTPGQGLQFLFEYFSETQRNKGNFPGRFSGRQFSNSRSEMNVSTLELGDSALYLCASSPSGERGTEAFFGQGTRLTVV.

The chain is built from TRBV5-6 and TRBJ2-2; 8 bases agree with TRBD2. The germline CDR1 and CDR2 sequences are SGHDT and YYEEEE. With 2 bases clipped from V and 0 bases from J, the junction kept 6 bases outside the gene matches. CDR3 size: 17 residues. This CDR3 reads CASSFLGGRSNTGELFF. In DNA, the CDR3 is TGTGCCAGCAGCTTCTTGGGCGGGAGGTCGAACACCGGGGAGCTGTTTTTT.

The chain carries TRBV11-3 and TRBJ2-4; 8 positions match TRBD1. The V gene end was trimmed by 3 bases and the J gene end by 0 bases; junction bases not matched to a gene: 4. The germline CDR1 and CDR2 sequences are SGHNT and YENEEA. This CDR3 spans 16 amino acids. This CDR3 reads CASSFDRGLAKNIQYF. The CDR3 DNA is TGTGCCAGCAGCTTTGACAGGGGTCTAGCCAAAAACATTCAGTACTTC.

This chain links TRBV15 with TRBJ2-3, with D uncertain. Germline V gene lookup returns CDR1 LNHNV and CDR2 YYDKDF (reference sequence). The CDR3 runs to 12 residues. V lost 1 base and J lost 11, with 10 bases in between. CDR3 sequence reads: CATSRGRVGQYF. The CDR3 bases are TGTGCCACCAGCAGAGGGAGAGTCGGGCAGTATTTT.

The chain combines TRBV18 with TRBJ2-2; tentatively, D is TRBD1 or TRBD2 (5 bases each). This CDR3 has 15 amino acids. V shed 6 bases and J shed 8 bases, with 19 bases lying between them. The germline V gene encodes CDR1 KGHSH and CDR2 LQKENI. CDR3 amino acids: CASSPRETTEGELFF. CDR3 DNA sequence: TGTGCCAGCTCGCCCAGGGAGACCACCGAGGGGGAGCTGTTTTTT.

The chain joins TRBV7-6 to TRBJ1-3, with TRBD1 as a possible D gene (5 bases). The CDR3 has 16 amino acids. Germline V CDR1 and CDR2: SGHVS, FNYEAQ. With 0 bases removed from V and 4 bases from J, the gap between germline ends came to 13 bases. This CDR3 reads CASSLASGGSGNTIYF. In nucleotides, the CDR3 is TGTGCCAGCAGCTTAGCTTCGGGGGGGTCAGGAAACACCATATATTTT.

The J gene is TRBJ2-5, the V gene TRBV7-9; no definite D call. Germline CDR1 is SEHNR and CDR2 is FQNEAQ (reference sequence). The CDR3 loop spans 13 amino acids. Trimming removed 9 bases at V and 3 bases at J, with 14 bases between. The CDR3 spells CASARVGKETQYF. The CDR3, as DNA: TGTGCCAGTGCGAGAGTGGGGAAAGAGACCCAGTACTTC.

CDR3 sequence reads: CASSQGTRANNEQFF. In DNA, the CDR3 is TGTGCCAGCAGCCAGGGGACTCGGGCGAACAATGAGCAGTTCTTC. This chain uses TRBV7-6 with TRBJ2-1, with D perhaps TRBD1 or TRBD2 (6 bases each). The germline CDR1 and CDR2 sequences are SGHVS and FNYEAQ. This CDR3 region has 15 residues. V was shortened by 5 bases and J by 5 bases, with 16 bases between the two germline ends.

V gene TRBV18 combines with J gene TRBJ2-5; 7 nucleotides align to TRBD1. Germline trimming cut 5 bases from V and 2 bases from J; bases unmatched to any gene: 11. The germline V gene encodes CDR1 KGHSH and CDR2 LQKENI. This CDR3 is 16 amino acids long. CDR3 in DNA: TGTGCCAGCTCATACAACCGGGACAGCCGACAAGAGACCCAGTACTTC. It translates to CASSYNRDSRQETQYF.

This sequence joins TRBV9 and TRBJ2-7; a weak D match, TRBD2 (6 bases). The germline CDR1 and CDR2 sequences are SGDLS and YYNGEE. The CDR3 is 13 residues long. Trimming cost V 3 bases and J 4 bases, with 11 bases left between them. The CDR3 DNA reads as TGTGCCAGCAGCGCACCCGGAGGGTACGAGCAGTACTTC. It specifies CASSAPGGYEQYF.

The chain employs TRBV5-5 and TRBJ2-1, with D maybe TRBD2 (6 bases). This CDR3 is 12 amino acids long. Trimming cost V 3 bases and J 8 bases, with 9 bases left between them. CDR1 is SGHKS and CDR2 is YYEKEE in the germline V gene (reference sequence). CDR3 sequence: CASSSWRDEQFF. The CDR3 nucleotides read TGTGCCAGCAGCTCCTGGAGGGATGAGCAGTTCTTC.

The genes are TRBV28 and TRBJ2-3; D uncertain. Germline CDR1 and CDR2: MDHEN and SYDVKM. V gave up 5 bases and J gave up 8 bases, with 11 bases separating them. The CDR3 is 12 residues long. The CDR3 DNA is TGTGCCAGCAGTCCATTTTTGGGTACGCAGTATTTT. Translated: CASSPFLGTQYF.

CDR3 protein: CASSQVLSGRYTGELFF. The DNA for the CDR3 is TGTGCCAGCAGCCAAGTTCTCAGCGGACGATACACCGGGGAGCTGTTTTTT. V and J are TRBV14 and TRBJ2-2, with D possibly being TRBD2 (5 bases). CDR3 length: 17 residues. V dropped 1 base and J dropped 3 bases, with 15 bases sitting between them. Germline V lookup: CDR1 SGHDN, CDR2 FVKESK.

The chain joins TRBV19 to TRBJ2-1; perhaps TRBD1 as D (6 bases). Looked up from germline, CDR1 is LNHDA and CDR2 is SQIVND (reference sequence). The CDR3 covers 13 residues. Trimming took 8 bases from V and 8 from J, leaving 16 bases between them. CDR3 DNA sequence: TGTGCCAGTGGCCGGGACCCAGGGGATGAGCAGTTCTTC. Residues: CASGRDPGDEQFF. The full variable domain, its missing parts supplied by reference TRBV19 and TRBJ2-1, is DGGITQSPKYLFRKEGQNVTLSCEQNLNHDAMYWYRQDPGQGLRLIYYSQIVNDFQKGDIAEGYSVSREKKESFPLTVTSAQKNPTAFYLCASGRDPGDEQFFGPGTRLTVL.

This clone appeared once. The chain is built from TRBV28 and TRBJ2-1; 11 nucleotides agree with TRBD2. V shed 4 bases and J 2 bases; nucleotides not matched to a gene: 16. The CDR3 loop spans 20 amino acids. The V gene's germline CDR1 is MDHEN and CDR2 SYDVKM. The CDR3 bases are TGTGCCAGCAGTTCACCGGACAGGGATAGCGGGAGGGCCGCCTACAATGAGCAGTTCTTC. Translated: CASSSPDRDSGRAAYNEQFF.

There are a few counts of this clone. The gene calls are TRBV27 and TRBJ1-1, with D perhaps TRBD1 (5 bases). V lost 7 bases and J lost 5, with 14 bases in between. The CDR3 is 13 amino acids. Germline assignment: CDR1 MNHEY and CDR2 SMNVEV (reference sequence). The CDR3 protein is CASTRGGGTEAFF. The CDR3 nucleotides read TGTGCCAGCACAAGGGGAGGAGGGACTGAAGCTTTCTTT.

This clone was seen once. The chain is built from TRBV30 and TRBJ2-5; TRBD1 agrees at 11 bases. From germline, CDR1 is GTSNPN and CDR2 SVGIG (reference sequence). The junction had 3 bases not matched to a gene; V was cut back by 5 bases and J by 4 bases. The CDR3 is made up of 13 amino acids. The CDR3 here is CAWGQGAGETQYF. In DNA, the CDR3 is TGTGCCTGGGGACAGGGGGCTGGAGAGACCCAGTACTTC.